These 10 T cell receptor beta chains came from one sample sequenced in a study of shared clonotypes between healthy human individuals. Naive CD8 populations comprised CD45RO-negative cells positively selected for CCR7, excluding terminally differentiated effector memory CD45RA+ cells. The table came from immunoSEQ multiplex PCR; TCRdb's copy has only in-frame clones and leaves some out. This table holds 1.5 million to 2.5 million clones, about 95% found once. The source material was naive CD8+ T cells sorted from blood. Receptors were obtained from a man aged 18 to 29 in good health.

This clone has a single count. This chain links TRBV5-8 with TRBJ2-2; D unclear. Between the trimmed V and J ends, which lost 4 bases and 7 bases, there was a span of 14 bases. The CDR3 runs to 14 residues. Germline lookup yields CDR1 SGHTS and CDR2 YDEGEE. The CDR3 DNA reads as TGTGCCAGCAGCCCGAGATGGACCTTCGGGGAGCTGTTTTTT. Translated: CASSPRWTFGELFF.

This chain connects TRBV7-9 to TRBJ2-7; D may be TRBD1 (5 bases). Germline CDR1 is SEHNR and CDR2 is FQNEAQ (reference sequence). The CDR3 has 12 amino acids. V was trimmed by 4 bases and J by 6 bases, leaving 10 bases between them. The CDR3 DNA is TGTGCCAGCAGCTATAGTAGGGGCGAGCAGTACTTC. Its translation is CASSYSRGEQYF.

The CDR3 DNA reads TGTGCCAGCAGTCCGGAGGACTACCCGCCCGGGGGGGAGCTGTTTTTT. Amino acid sequence: CASSPEDYPPGGELFF. The chain carries TRBV7-9 and TRBJ2-2; possible D gene TRBD2, 6 bases. Germline V gives CDR1 SEHNR, CDR2 FQNEAQ (reference sequence). Trimming pared 6 bases from V and 8 bases from J, leaving 22 bases between. This CDR3 has 16 amino acids.

The chain joins TRBV27 to TRBJ1-4, with 7 positions matching TRBD1. This CDR3 contains 15 residues. Germline CDR1 is MNHEY and CDR2 is SMNVEV (reference sequence). The V segment lost 2 bases and the J segment 6 bases; nucleotides outside the gene matches: 6. Here the CDR3 reads CASSLGTEPYEKLFF. CDR3 in DNA: TGTGCCAGCAGTTTAGGGACAGAACCCTATGAAAAACTGTTTTTT.

The chain recombines TRBV10-3 with TRBJ2-1, with D tentatively TRBD1 (5 bases). V lost 3 bases, J lost 3 bases, and 12 bases lay in between. The CDR3 consists of 15 residues. In germline, CDR1 is ENHRY, CDR2 SYGVKD. The CDR3 loop is CAISDQGALYNEQFF. The CDR3 bases are TGTGCCATCAGTGACCAGGGCGCCCTCTACAATGAGCAGTTCTTC.

The chain joins TRBV29-1 to TRBJ2-2; D perhaps matches TRBD1 (5 bases). The CDR3 runs to 16 residues. The germline CDR1 and CDR2 sequences are SQVTM and ANQGSEA. Trimming removed 1 base at V and 0 bases at J, with 12 bases between. For the CDR3, the DNA is TGCAGCGTTGAAGGGTGGGCAGGGTCGAACACCGGGGAGCTGTTTTTT. It specifies CSVEGWAGSNTGELFF.

This chain connects TRBV4-1 to TRBJ1-4; TRBD1 might be the D (5 bases). Trimming stripped 1 base from V and 5 bases from J, with 11 bases between. Looked up from germline, CDR1 is MGHRA and CDR2 is YSYEKL. This CDR3 contains 15 residues. Here the CDR3 reads CASSQGPGLNEKLFF. In nucleotides, the CDR3 is TGCGCCAGCAGCCAAGGGCCAGGGTTAAATGAAAAACTGTTTTTT.

V gene TRBV27 combines with J gene TRBJ2-7; tentatively, D is TRBD1 (5 bases). In germline, CDR1 is MNHEY, CDR2 SMNVEV (reference sequence). Trimming shortened V by 3 bases and J by 7 bases, and 19 bases separated the two germline ends. The CDR3 runs 15 residues. The CDR3 loop is CASSFQGPSQGEQYF. In DNA form, the CDR3 reads TGTGCCAGCAGTTTCCAGGGCCCGTCGCAAGGAGAGCAGTACTTC.

The V call is TRBV13, the J call TRBJ2-5; 9 bases line up with TRBD2. CDR3 size: 15 residues. The germline CDR1 and CDR2 sequences are PRHDT and FYEKMQ (reference sequence). The V segment lost 5 bases and the J segment 4 bases; nucleotides outside the gene matches: 8. The chain's CDR3 is CASSPPGLARETQYF. The CDR3 DNA sequence: TGTGCCAGCAGCCCCCCGGGACTAGCTAGAGAGACCCAGTACTTC.

This sequence joins TRBV4-3 and TRBJ2-7, with a tentative D call TRBD1 (6 bases). The CDR3 is 15 amino acids. Looked up from germline, CDR1 is LGHNA and CDR2 is YSLEER. Trimming stripped 0 bases from V and 2 bases from J, with 11 bases between. DNA of the CDR3: TGCGCCAGCAGCCAAGAATGGCAGGGGACCTACGAGCAGTACTTC. It codes for CASSQEWQGTYEQYF.